This TCR beta chain was identified during a study of metastatic and nonmetastatic thyroid tumors. On the study more broadly: For malignant and benign thyroid patients, tumor or nodule tissue and blood were the sources whose repertoires were compared.

This clone occurred many times. The antigen is unknown. Original methodology: In papillary thyroid cancer, a distant-metastasis classifier was built using CDR3 differences across clinicopathological groups. TCRdb re-clonotyped the PCR reads via MiXCR. The V and J calls and clone size come from TCRdb's table, not from the authors' own analysis. The data hold about 31,000 clones, with under 25% observed a single time. The CDR3 consists of 13 residues. V was cut by 7 bases and J by 6 bases, with 12 bases left in between. Per the germline V gene, CDR1 is SNHLY and CDR2 is FYNNEI. Every patient underwent thyroid surgery untreated. Findings of the study overall: Across blood and tumor, TCR beta diversity in malignant thyroid tumors was reportedly significantly higher than in benign nodules.

The chain recombines TRBV2 with TRBJ2-2, with D uncertain. Sequencing was done on a sample of blood. The receptor was isolated from a female donor with papillary thyroid cancer or a benign thyroid nodule (not recorded which). Some clones in this sample may be carry-over from other donors' samples. The CDR3 protein is CASIRDSPGELFF. The CDR3 nucleotides read TGTGCCAGCATAAGGGATTCCCCCGGGGAGCTGTTTTTT.